This entry lists 31 T cell receptor beta chains sequenced from one sample in a study of CD8 T cells in ankylosing spondylitis. TCRdb re-called the 5' RACE reads with MiXCR, one entry per CDR3 protein. The profile shows about 240,000 distinct CDR3 sequences, about 10% of them singletons. The specimen was blood, either unsorted or a sorted T cell fraction (not recorded which). These receptors originate from a male donor with ankylosing spondylitis or in good health (not recorded which).

This clonotype was detected many times. The chain has TRBV7-8 and TRBJ1-5; no clear D. Germline V gives CDR1 SGHVS, CDR2 FQNEAQ. This CDR3 spans 14 amino acids. Trimming pared 5 bases from V and 5 bases from J, leaving 13 bases between. The CDR3 DNA follows: TGTGCCAGCAGCCCCCTGGGAGGCCATCAGCCCCAGCATTTT. Protein: CASSPLGGHQPQHF.

Details on this clonotype: A much larger clone differs from this one at a single base, so this may be a read error. The chain employs TRBV6-4 and TRBJ2-7, with D uncertain. CDR1 and CDR2 from the germline V gene are MRHNA and SNTAGT. This CDR3 is built from 11 residues. Trimming stripped 2 bases from V and 13 bases from J, with 12 bases between. The CDR3 is CASSDGLAHYF. The CDR3 coding sequence is TGTGCCAGCAGTGACGGCCTTGCACATTACTTC.

This clonotype was seen repeatedly, ten times or more. The rearrangement uses TRBV20-1 and TRBJ2-7; 7 bases align to TRBD2. V lost 2 bases and J lost 3; bases outside the gene matches: 4. The CDR3 spans 13 residues. Germline loops: CDR1 DFQATT, CDR2 SNEGSKA (reference sequence). CDR3 sequence: CSARPGGVYEQYF. The CDR3 bases are TGCAGTGCTAGACCGGGGGGAGTCTACGAGCAGTACTTC.

This clonotype was counted between two and nine times. The V call is TRBV6-2 or TRBV6-3, the J call TRBJ2-1, with D perhaps matching TRBD2 (5 bases). Trimming took off 5 bases at V and 6 bases at J, with 14 bases between the two ends. Per germline, CDR1 MNHEY and CDR2 SVGEGT. The CDR3 contains 14 residues. The CDR3 coding sequence is TGTGCCAGCAGTCGAGCGGCACTCCGCAATGAGCAGTTCTTC. Its protein product is CASSRAALRNEQFF.

In this sample, this clonotype turned up many times. The rearrangement links TRBV20-1 to TRBJ2-3; 7 bases match TRBD1. This CDR3 is built from 15 residues. Germline CDR1 and CDR2: DFQATT and SNEGSKA (reference sequence). V shed 6 bases and J 0 bases; nucleotides not matched to a gene: 9. CDR3 amino acids: CSATTGIPSTDTQYF. The CDR3 DNA sequence: TGCAGTGCCACGACAGGGATTCCTAGCACAGATACGCAGTATTTT.

This clonotype was detected ten times or more. The V and J genes are TRBV5-1 and TRBJ2-3; weak D call: TRBD2 (5 bases). CDR1 and CDR2 (germline): SGHRS, YFSETQ. This CDR3 comprises 15 residues. Trimming shortened V by 4 bases and J by 2 bases, and 14 bases separated the two germline ends. CDR3: CASSAGLPYTDTQYF. The CDR3 DNA reads TGCGCCAGCAGCGCGGGCCTCCCCTACACAGATACGCAGTATTTT.

This clonotype has more than one count but fewer than ten. This chain joins TRBV29-1 and TRBJ2-5; no reliable D call. This CDR3 has 13 amino acids. Germline-derived CDR1 and CDR2 are SQVTM and ANQGSEA. Trimming removed 6 bases at V and 5 bases at J, with 16 bases between. The DNA of the CDR3 is TGCAGCGTGACAAGGGCCGTCTCGGAGACCCAGTACTTC. Its protein product is CSVTRAVSETQYF.

The chain has TRBV9 and TRBJ1-3, with no clear D. This CDR3 comprises 11 residues. Germline CDR1 is SGDLS and CDR2 is YYNGEE. The V end was cut by 3 bases, the J end by 6 bases, with 4 bases between. DNA for the CDR3: TGTGCCAGCAGCGCCGAAAACACCATATATTTT. Residues: CASSAENTIYF.

This clonotype was counted at least ten times. This chain links TRBV12-3 or TRBV12-4 with TRBJ1-3; no reliable D call. CDR3 length equals 14 residues. The V end lost 3 bases, the J end lost 0 bases, and 6 bases lay between the germline ends. The CDR3 DNA reads as TGTGCCAGCAGTTTTGGTACCTCTGGAAACACCATATATTTT. Amino acid sequence: CASSFGTSGNTIYF.

In the case of this clonotype: A clone one base away is much larger, so this may be a read error. The chain is built from TRBV20-1 and TRBJ2-3, with D perhaps matching TRBD1 (5 bases). Germline CDR1 and CDR2: DFQATT and SNEGSKA (reference sequence). The CDR3 has 13 amino acids. Here the CDR3 reads CSARDTNTATQYF. For the CDR3, the DNA is TGCAGTGCTAGGGACACTAACACAGCTACGCAGTATTTT.

The rearrangement joins TRBV4-1 to TRBJ2-2, with no clear D. V gave up 1 base and J gave up 0 bases, with 9 bases separating them. The germline CDR1 and CDR2 sequences are MGHRA and YSYEKL. The CDR3 runs 16 residues. The CDR3 DNA is TGCGCCAGCAGCCAAGTTTACCGCTCGAACACCGGGGAGCTGTTTTTT. It specifies CASSQVYRSNTGELFF.

The rearrangement joins TRBV20-1 to TRBJ2-1; D not resolved. The germline gives CDR1 DFQATT, CDR2 SNEGSKA (reference sequence). The V gene lost 4 bases and the J gene lost 2 bases, with 6 bases spanning the gap. The CDR3 spans 12 residues. The CDR3, as DNA: TGCAGTGCTACTGTAACCTACAATGAGCAGTTCTTC. It translates to CSATVTYNEQFF.

This clonotype was seen a single time. The chain employs TRBV12-3 or TRBV12-4 and TRBJ1-5, with 8 positions matching TRBD1. The CDR3 has 15 amino acids. After removal of 6 bases from V and 3 bases from J, the junction contained 7 bases not matched to a gene. Here the CDR3 DNA reads TGTGCCAGCAGCCACGGGACAGGCCTCAATCAGCCCCAGCATTTT. Protein: CASSHGTGLNQPQHF.

This clonotype showed up many times. V gene TRBV3-1 combines with J gene TRBJ2-3; unclear D gene. The germline CDR1 and CDR2 sequences are LGHDT and YNNKEL (reference sequence). V dropped 0 bases and J dropped 2 bases, with 6 bases sitting between them. This CDR3 comprises 14 residues. CDR3 amino acids: CASSQEGLTDTQYF. As DNA, the CDR3 is TGTGCCAGCAGCCAAGAAGGTCTCACAGATACGCAGTATTTT.

This clonotype has more than one count but fewer than ten. The V call is TRBV3-1, the J call TRBJ2-1; D not certain. V was shortened by 2 bases and J by 5 bases, with 7 bases between the two germline ends. Germline assignment: CDR1 LGHDT and CDR2 YNNKEL (reference sequence). The CDR3 length is 13 residues. The CDR3 is CASSQITDNEQFF. The CDR3, as DNA: TGTGCCAGCAGCCAAATCACAGACAATGAGCAGTTCTTC.

The chain recombines TRBV5-1 with TRBJ2-2, with D possibly matching TRBD1 (6 bases). The germline V and J ends were trimmed by 4 bases and 4 bases, with 20 bases remaining between them. Germline V CDR1 and CDR2: SGHRS, YFSETQ. CDR3 length equals 17 residues. The CDR3, as DNA: TGCGCCAGCAGCGCAACCGGGACACCCTACCCCACCGGGGAGCTGTTTTTT. It specifies CASSATGTPYPTGELFF.

J is TRBJ1-5 and V is TRBV19; D gene ambiguous. V was cut by 5 bases and J by 1 base, with 6 bases left in between. CDR1 is LNHDA, CDR2 SQIVND, per germline (reference sequence). The CDR3 has 13 amino acids. The CDR3 nucleotides are TGTGCCAGTAGTGGGAACAGCAATCAGCCCCAGCATTTT. Translating gives CASSGNSNQPQHF.

Note on this clonotype: It may be a read error: a sequence one base away is much more abundant. The rearrangement uses TRBV5-6 and TRBJ2-3; no clear D gene. The CDR3 has 17 amino acids. The germline CDR1 and CDR2 sequences are SGHDT and YYEEEE. CDR3 DNA sequence: TGTACCAGCAGCTTGGGTGGCTCGGCGCCGAGCACAGATACGCAGTATTTT. This gives the protein CTSSLGGSAPSTDTQYF.

The table lists this clonotype with many counts. The chain recombines TRBV29-1 with TRBJ2-3, with a tentative D call TRBD1 (5 bases). The CDR3 sequence is 15 residues long. Trimming cost V 7 bases and J 8 bases, with 25 bases left between them. Germline CDR1 is SQVTM and CDR2 is ANQGSEA. The CDR3 coding sequence is TGCAGCGGGCGGCCGACGACAGCCCGTGTTGCTACGCAGTATTTT. Amino acid sequence: CSGRPTTARVATQYF.

This clonotype has at least ten counts. The V and J genes are TRBV28 and TRBJ1-4; no reliable D call. CDR1 is MDHEN and CDR2 is SYDVKM in the germline V gene. The germline V and J ends were trimmed by 6 bases and 3 bases, with 11 bases remaining between them. The CDR3 covers 14 residues. The CDR3 protein is CASRTGSSNEKLFF. As DNA, the CDR3 is TGTGCCAGCAGAACGGGCAGCTCTAATGAAAAACTGTTTTTT.

This clonotype showed up many times. The chain carries TRBV5-1 and TRBJ2-1, with D maybe TRBD2 (7 bases). Germline CDR1 SGHRS, CDR2 YFSETQ. V shed 0 bases and J shed 4 bases, with 14 bases lying between them. This CDR3 is built from 16 residues. Here the CDR3 reads CASSLGYGGRYNEQFF. CDR3 bases: TGCGCCAGCAGCTTGGGATACGGGGGGCGATACAATGAGCAGTTCTTC.

The sample holds many counts of this clonotype. V gene TRBV27 combines with J gene TRBJ2-7; no firm D call. Per germline, CDR1 MNHEY and CDR2 SMNVEV (reference sequence). V lost 0 bases to trimming and J lost 3 bases, with 9 bases between them. The CDR3 is made up of 14 amino acids. The CDR3 coding sequence is TGTGCCAGCAGTTTATCAAATCTAGGCTACGAGCAGTACTTC. Translating gives CASSLSNLGYEQYF.

This clonotype was recorded at least ten times. The CDR3 here is CASSLMLVYGANVLTF. CDR3 in DNA: TGTGCCAGCAGCTTAATGTTGGTCTATGGGGCCAACGTCCTGACTTTC. The gene calls are TRBV7-3 and TRBJ2-6, with no clear D. Germline assignment: CDR1 SGHTA and CDR2 FQGTGA. The length of the CDR3 is 16 residues. Trimming cost V 1 base and J 3 bases, with 10 bases left between them.

This clonotype was detected ten times or more. This chain uses TRBV12-3 or TRBV12-4 with TRBJ1-2, with D perhaps TRBD1 (5 bases). V was cut by 2 bases and J by 4 bases, with 11 bases left in between. This CDR3 has 14 amino acids. The CDR3 DNA reads as TGTGCCAGCAGTTTACAGGGACGGATCTATGGCTACACCTTC. It yields the protein CASSLQGRIYGYTF.

This clonotype occurred many times. The chain joins TRBV29-1 to TRBJ1-1; no clear D. The CDR3 is 14 amino acids. Germline CDR1 SQVTM, CDR2 ANQGSEA. The V and J ends lost 4 bases and 6 bases respectively, with 18 bases between them. CDR3 coding DNA: TGCAGCGTTGCTGGGAAGTCGGGAGTGGCTGAAGCTTTCTTT. This sequence encodes CSVAGKSGVAEAFF.

This clonotype was recorded many times. The chain couples TRBV12-3 or TRBV12-4 to TRBJ2-5; tentatively, D is TRBD2 (6 bases). CDR3 length: 14 residues. V was pared by 7 bases and J by 5 bases, with 17 bases between. CDR3 coding DNA: TGTGCCAGCAAGAGGACTACTACTCCCGAGACCCAGTACTTC. Its protein is CASKRTTTPETQYF.

This clonotype was detected many times. The chain uses TRBV15 and TRBJ2-7; 7 nucleotides match TRBD2. CDR1 and CDR2 (germline): LNHNV, YYDKDF (reference sequence). After removal of 0 bases from V and 3 bases from J, the junction contained 8 bases not matched to a gene. This CDR3 is built from 16 residues. The CDR3 loop is CATSRDLGLAVYEQYF. DNA for the CDR3: TGTGCCACCAGCAGAGATCTGGGCCTAGCGGTCTACGAGCAGTACTTC.

This clonotype was seen many times. This chain joins TRBV29-1 and TRBJ2-7; a possible D gene is TRBD1 (8 bases). Germline CDR1 is SQVTM and CDR2 is ANQGSEA. This CDR3 has 12 amino acids. Trimming shortened V by 6 bases and J by 1 base, and 10 bases separated the two germline ends. The CDR3 sequence: CSVQGGSYEQYF. As DNA, the CDR3 is TGCAGCGTACAGGGGGGGTCCTACGAGCAGTACTTC.

This clonotype was recorded at least ten times. The chain recombines TRBV20-1 with TRBJ2-5; no reliable D call. In germline, CDR1 is DFQATT, CDR2 SNEGSKA (reference sequence). This CDR3 is built from 13 residues. Trimming stripped 6 bases from V and 2 bases from J, with 13 bases between. The CDR3 here is CSAHRGSQETQYF. In nucleotides, the CDR3 is TGCAGTGCCCACAGAGGTAGTCAAGAGACCCAGTACTTC.

This clonotype has only a few counts. The rearrangement links TRBV12-3 or TRBV12-4 to TRBJ2-5, with no clear D. Trimming removed 7 bases at V and 2 bases at J, with 17 bases between. The CDR3 totals 15 residues. In DNA form, the CDR3 reads TGTGCCAGCACTCCCCCTCTAGTAGGTCAAGAGACCCAGTACTTC. Residues: CASTPPLVGQETQYF.

Details on this clonotype: Just one base apart from a much larger clone, this may be a read error. The chain combines TRBV20-1 with TRBJ1-2, with D possibly matching TRBD1 (6 bases). CDR1 DFQATT and CDR2 SNEGSKA come from the germline V gene (reference sequence). CDR3 length: 15 amino acids. The CDR3 nucleotides read TGCAGTACTAGAGATCCAAAGGGGGGGGAGGATGGCTACACCTTC. Protein sequence: CSTRDPKGGEDGYTF.